These T cell receptor beta chains were read from a single sample in a study of regulatory T cells in long-lasting Graves disease. TCRdb re-called the multiplex PCR reads with MiXCR, one entry per CDR3 protein. The table lists 620,000 or so distinct CDR3 sequences, about 16% of them singletons. These data were also reused for a study on T cells in Graves' hyperthyroidism and ophthalmopathy.

The source was peripheral blood mononuclear cells (PBMCs), collected at new diagnosis, from a patient treated with antithyroid drugs. These receptors all stem from a woman aged 25-40 years with Graves disease. The CDR3 runs from the conserved cysteine through the conserved F or W. A D gene is named only where the DNA matches it firmly. Size is stated for part of the rows, as once, few or many counts, or as a class when the clone is expanded.

clone_size	v_call	j_call	d_call	cdr3_nt	cdr3_aa
many	TRBV2	TRBJ2-1	TRBD2	TGTGCCAGCAGTGAAGAAGCGGGAGCGGAGTTCTTC	CASSEEAGAEFF
.	TRBV7-8	TRBJ2-1	TRBD2	TGTGCCAGCAGCCCTAGCTTCAGGACTAGCGGGATTGACAATGAGCAGTTCTTC	CASSPSFRTSGIDNEQFF
.	TRBV5-8	TRBJ2-3	.	TGTGCCAGCAGTTCGGATCTTGTAGATACGCAGTATTTT	CASSSDLVDTQYF
.	TRBV7-9	TRBJ1-2	.	TGTGCCAGCAGCTTAGATGGGGTCTCCTACTATGGCTACACCTTC	CASSLDGVSYYGYTF
.	TRBV28	TRBJ2-4	TRBD2	TGTGCCAGCAGCAAATCTGTTCTAGCGGGATCCTCAGCCAAAAACATTCAGTACTTC	CASSKSVLAGSSAKNIQYF
few	TRBV18	TRBJ1-5	.	TGTGCCAGCTCAGTTACAGACTCAACCAATCAGCCCCAGCATTTT	CASSVTDSTNQPQHF
few	TRBV29-1	TRBJ2-7	TRBD1	TGCAGCGTGGATGGACAGGGGGGTGGGGCCTACGAGCAGTACTTC	CSVDGQGGGAYEQYF
many	TRBV28	TRBJ1-1	.	TGTGCCAGCAGTTCCGCGAGGCCAGCCCTGATGGCTTTCTTT	CASSSARPALMAFF
many	TRBV6-1	TRBJ2-5	.	TGTGCCAGCAGACCGGGACGTCGAGCCCAAGAGACCCAGTACTTC	CASRPGRRAQETQYF
few	TRBV5-1	TRBJ1-1	.	TGCGCCAGCAGCTTGCAACTTCTAGACCGGGGAACTGAAGCTTTCTTT	CASSLQLLDRGTEAFF
.	TRBV7-3	TRBJ1-2	.	TGTGCCAGCAGCCCGGACAGTTCGCTCTATGGCTACACCTTC	CASSPDSSLYGYTF
few	TRBV24-1	TRBJ2-6	.	TGTGCCACCAGTGAGTACAGGGCAGGCTCTGGGGCCAACGTCCTGACTTTC	CATSEYRAGSGANVLTF
many	TRBV11-2	TRBJ1-2	.	TGTGCCAGCAGCTCTGATGGAACAGGGTCCAACTATGGCTACACCTTC	CASSSDGTGSNYGYTF
few	TRBV5-1	TRBJ1-2	TRBD1	TGCGCCAGCGCTCCGGACAGGGGCCTATATGGCTACACCTTC	CASAPDRGLYGYTF
.	TRBV30	TRBJ1-1	.	TGTGCCTGGAGTGCCGATGGCTTGGGTAACACTGAAGCTTTCTTT	CAWSADGLGNTEAFF
.	TRBV19	TRBJ1-5	TRBD1	TGTGCCAGTAGTATAGGCGGGACAGGAGATCAGCCCCAGCATTTT	CASSIGGTGDQPQHF
.	TRBV7-2	TRBJ2-3	TRBD2	TGTGCCAGCAGCCAGGGGGGACTAGCGGGAGTAAGAGGGAGCACAGATACGCAGTATTTT	CASSQGGLAGVRGSTDTQYF
few	TRBV24-1	TRBJ2-2	.	TGTGCCACCAGTGATTTTGAACACACCGGGGAGCTGTTTTTT	CATSDFEHTGELFF
once	TRBV11-1	TRBJ2-1	TRBD1	TGTGCCAGCAGCTTAGACCCCGGGACAGGCAACAATGAGCAGTTCTTC	CASSLDPGTGNNEQFF
many	TRBV6-5	TRBJ1-4	.	TGTGCCAGCAGTTACAGGGGAGCAACTAATGAAAAACTGTTTTTT	CASSYRGATNEKLFF
many	TRBV12-3/TRBV12-4	TRBJ1-4	.	TGTGCCAGCAGTTTATCCAGAAATGAAAAACTGTTTTTT	CASSLSRNEKLFF
many	TRBV3-1	TRBJ2-7	.	TGTGCCAGCAGCCAAGATACTAAGACCTACGAGCAGTACTTC	CASSQDTKTYEQYF
.	TRBV7-2	TRBJ1-5	.	TGTGCCAGCAGCTTAGAGGGGCGCAGTCAGCCCCAGCATTTT	CASSLEGRSQPQHF
.	TRBV13	TRBJ2-2	TRBD2	TGTGCCAGCAGCCCTACTAGCGTTGCCGGGGAGCTGTTTTTT	CASSPTSVAGELFF
many	TRBV7-3	TRBJ2-1	TRBD2	TGTGCCAGCAGCTTACTAGCGGGAGCCACAAATGAGCAGTTCTTC	CASSLLAGATNEQFF
few	TRBV24-1	TRBJ2-1	.	TGTGCCACCAATGGGGGCAACACCTACAATGAGCAGTTCTTC	CATNGGNTYNEQFF
.	TRBV5-4	TRBJ2-2	.	TGTGCCAGCAGCTTTCAGGGGTTAGGGACCGGGGAGCTGTTTTTT	CASSFQGLGTGELFF
many	TRBV30	TRBJ1-2	TRBD1	TGTGCCTGGAGTGTGTTCGACAGGGGCGGCTACACCTTC	CAWSVFDRGGYTF
many	TRBV12-3/TRBV12-4	TRBJ2-1	.	TGTGCCAGCAGCCATAGCCAGAATGAGCAGTTCTTC	CASSHSQNEQFF
.	TRBV9	TRBJ2-7	.	TGTGCCAGCAGCGCCCACCTTGATGGACCGCAGTACTTC	CASSAHLDGPQYF
.	TRBV3-1	TRBJ2-1	.	TGTGCCAGCAGCCAAGCACTACTGCACAATGAGCAGTTCTTC	CASSQALLHNEQFF
.	TRBV7-2	TRBJ2-7	TRBD1	TGTGCCAGCACCCCGGGGTGGTACAGGGGGCGGTACGAGCAGTACTTC	CASTPGWYRGRYEQYF
few	TRBV19	TRBJ2-5	TRBD1	TGTGCCAGTAGTACAAGGGACAGCCAAGAGACCCAGTACTTC	CASSTRDSQETQYF
many	TRBV12-3/TRBV12-4	TRBJ2-7	.	TGTGCCAGCAGACCCCCGGTTGGGATCTCCTACGAGCAGTACTTC	CASRPPVGISYEQYF
.	TRBV27	TRBJ1-1	.	TGTGCCAGCATGGTATCTTTGGGACACCTTGACATGAACACTGAAGCTTTCTTT	CASMVSLGHLDMNTEAFF
many	TRBV28	TRBJ1-6	TRBD1	TGTGCCAGCACTCCTGACAGGGTGCCCTCACCCCTCCACTTT	CASTPDRVPSPLHF
many	TRBV7-9	TRBJ2-7	.	TGTGCCAGCAGCTTATTCCACGAGCAGTACTTC	CASSLFHEQYF
.	TRBV3-1	TRBJ2-6	.	TGTGCCAGCAGCCAAGACCGGCGGGCGGGGGCCAACGTCCTGACTTTC	CASSQDRRAGANVLTF
many	TRBV2	TRBJ1-5	.	TGTGCCAGCAGTGAAGCGCTGGGACCGGCTTCGCCCCAGCATTTT	CASSEALGPASPQHF
many	TRBV7-9	TRBJ2-2	TRBD2	TGTGCCAGCAGCTCCGGCGGAAAGCGGGGGAACACCGGGGAGCTGTTTTTT	CASSSGGKRGNTGELFF
few	TRBV12-3/TRBV12-4	TRBJ1-1	TRBD1	TGTGCCAGCAGTTTAGCCTTAGGACAGGGCCATTCTAACACTGAAGCTTTCTTT	CASSLALGQGHSNTEAFF
.	TRBV11-2	TRBJ2-7	TRBD2	TGTGCCAGCAGCTTAGACCCAGCGGGACTCCCATCCGAGCAGTACTTC	CASSLDPAGLPSEQYF